The T cell receptor beta chain under discussion was sequenced for a study of T cells in Graves' hyperthyroidism and ophthalmopathy. At the level of the study: Peripheral blood was taken when the disease was first diagnosed, before any treatment began.

Study conclusions and caveats: Ophthalmopathy, which appeared later, was predicted by the model a median approximately six months before onset.

Those patients with uncontrolled infection, other autoimmune disease, pregnancy or lactation were excluded. The CDR3 runs 12 residues. In germline, CDR1 is SEHNR, CDR2 FQNEAQ (reference sequence). V was trimmed by 5 bases and J by 3 bases, leaving 7 bases between them. This clonotype was seen a few times. Its matching antigen is unknown. RNA transcripts yielded amplified TCR beta CDR3 regions. HTBI primers drove first-round RT-PCR of the TCR CDR3. TCRdb re-derived calls from the multiplex PCR reads in MiXCR, one entry per CDR3 protein. Of around 210,000 distinct CDR3 sequences listed, roughly a sixth are singletons.

The rearrangement links TRBV7-9 to TRBJ1-1; D gene unclear. This receptor was identified in a woman in her fifties or sixties with Graves' hyperthyroidism. The source material was blood. This chain's CDR3 is CASSPWDTEAFF. In DNA, the CDR3 is TGTGCCAGCAGCCCGTGGGACACTGAAGCTTTCTTT.